These 25 T cell receptor beta chains were sequenced from one sample in a study of blood T cell repertoires in COVID-19. TCRdb keeps only in-frame clones here, not all; method: immunoSEQ multiplex PCR. Of about 51,000 clones listed, roughly 90% are singletons. Sequencing input: peripheral blood. Every receptor here comes from a man aged 55 to 70 with acute or convalescent COVID-19.

This sequence joins TRBV6-2 or TRBV6-3 and TRBJ1-4; tentative D call: TRBD1 (6 bases). The CDR3 contains 15 residues. The V gene's germline CDR1 is MNHEY and CDR2 SVGEGT. Trimming left V 0 bases short and J 3 bases short, with 8 bases between. The CDR3 nucleotides are TGTGCCAGCAGTTACTCGCGGGGGCCTAATGAAAAACTGTTTTTT. Protein: CASSYSRGPNEKLFF.

The chain combines TRBV7-9 with TRBJ1-4; weak D call: TRBD1 (5 bases). V was clipped by 5 bases and J by 3 bases, with 13 bases between them. The CDR3 totals 15 residues. The germline V gene encodes CDR1 SEHNR and CDR2 FQNEAQ (reference sequence). The CDR3: CASSPGGGANEKLFF. DNA for the CDR3: TGTGCCAGCAGCCCCGGCGGGGGAGCTAATGAAAAACTGTTTTTT.

This chain joins TRBV28 and TRBJ2-7; 7 bases are a match to TRBD1. Germline V gene lookup returns CDR1 MDHEN and CDR2 SYDVKM. The J segment lost 2 bases and the V segment lost 8 bases, leaving 6 bases of the junction unmatched. The CDR3 spans 13 residues. As DNA, the CDR3 is TGTGCCAGCCTTGGACAGGTGACCTACGAGCAGTACTTC. As protein: CASLGQVTYEQYF.

The chain combines TRBV4-1 with TRBJ2-7; TRBD1 agrees at 10 bases. Germline V gives CDR1 MGHRA, CDR2 YSYEKL. CDR3 length: 17 amino acids. The trim removed 3 bases at V and 3 bases at J, leaving 11 bases unmatched. The CDR3 DNA reads as TGCGCCAGCAGCCAGGCCTCCGGGACAGGGGTTTACTACGAGCAGTACTTC. As protein: CASSQASGTGVYYEQYF.

This chain links TRBV3-1 (or the pseudogene TRBV3-2) with TRBJ2-7; the match to TRBD2 covers 7 bases. V trimming: 2 bases; J trimming: 0 bases; junction bases outside the gene matches: 7. The CDR3 loop spans 16 amino acids. CDR1 LGHDT and CDR2 YNNKEL come from the germline V gene (reference sequence). The CDR3 here is CASSQSIGGSSYEQYF. CDR3 nucleotide sequence: TGTGCCAGCAGCCAATCAATCGGCGGGAGCTCCTACGAGCAGTACTTC.

The chain joins TRBV14 to TRBJ2-1; possibly TRBD2 for D (6 bases). The CDR3 contains 11 residues. V was pared by 4 bases and J by 8 bases, with 6 bases between. Per the germline V gene, CDR1 is SGHDN and CDR2 is FVKESK. CDR3 in amino acids: CASSRGDEQFF. CDR3 coding DNA: TGTGCCAGCAGCCGCGGGGATGAGCAGTTCTTC.

This CDR3 reads CASSSGTSSRHTQYF. The CDR3 DNA follows: TGCGCCAGCAGCTCCGGGACTTCCAGCCGGCATACGCAGTATTTT. The V call is TRBV4-3, the J call TRBJ2-3; TRBD2 is a possible D gene (6 bases). V lost 5 bases and J lost 7, with 19 bases in between. Germline-derived CDR1 and CDR2 are LGHNA and YSLEER. The CDR3 spans 15 residues.

DNA of the CDR3: TGCGCCAGCAGCTTGGCCGGACAGCAACAAGAGACCCAGTACTTC. Its translation is CASSLAGQQQETQYF. The chain links TRBV5-1 to TRBJ2-5; perhaps TRBD1 as D (6 bases). The CDR3 sequence is 15 residues long. From germline, CDR1 is SGHRS and CDR2 YFSETQ. V lost 0 bases and J lost 2, with 11 bases in between. Supplemented by reference TRBV5-1 and TRBJ2-5, the full variable domain reads KAGVTQTPRYLIKTRGQQVTLSCSPISGHRSVSWYQQTPGQGLQFLFEYFSETQRNKGNFPGRFSGRQFSNSRSEMNVSTLELGDSALYLCASSLAGQQQETQYFGPGTRLLVL.

V and J are TRBV19 and TRBJ2-1; D is perhaps TRBD2 (6 bases). Germline V gene sequence: CDR1 LNHDA, CDR2 SQIVND (reference sequence). The CDR3 is made up of 15 amino acids. V was pared by 5 bases and J by 8 bases, with 19 bases between. This CDR3 reads CASSDPGVVLDEQFF. CDR3 sequence (DNA): TGTGCCAGTAGTGATCCGGGGGTAGTTCTCGATGAGCAGTTCTTC.

V gene TRBV11-3 combines with J gene TRBJ2-1; 10 bases fit TRBD1. The CDR3 runs 16 residues. Germline loops: CDR1 SGHNT, CDR2 YENEEA. Trimming at V came to 4 bases and at J to 1 base, leaving 4 bases not matched to a gene. The CDR3 sequence is CASSSRDRGSYNEQFF. Written as DNA, the CDR3 is TGTGCCAGCAGCTCACGGGACAGGGGATCCTACAATGAGCAGTTCTTC.

The V gene is TRBV10-3, the J gene TRBJ2-3; the D gene is possibly TRBD1 (6 bases). The CDR3 extends over 16 amino acids. CDR1 and CDR2 (germline): ENHRY, SYGVKD. V was cut by 11 bases and J by 5 bases, with 26 bases left in between. The CDR3 reads CASIEGDLQGGDTQYF. CDR3 nucleotide sequence: TGTGCCTCAATTGAGGGGGATCTCCAAGGAGGAGATACGCAGTATTTT.

The chain has TRBV5-5 and TRBJ2-5, with 7 bases fitting TRBD1. Per the germline V gene, CDR1 is SGHKS and CDR2 is YYEKEE (reference sequence). The CDR3 extends over 17 amino acids. Losses at the gene ends were 3 bases for V and 2 bases for J; bases not matched to a gene: 13. The CDR3 DNA reads as TGTGCCAGCAGCTGGGCTCCGGGACAGTCCAATCAAGAGACCCAGTACTTC. Protein sequence: CASSWAPGQSNQETQYF.

The chain links TRBV19 to TRBJ2-7; 8 bases are shared with TRBD1. Per the germline V gene, CDR1 is LNHDA and CDR2 is SQIVND (reference sequence). There are 16 residues in the CDR3. With V trimmed by 6 bases and J by 2 bases, 12 bases remained unmatched. The CDR3 loop is CASSSTGGSRTYEQYF. CDR3 nucleotides: TGTGCCAGTAGCTCAACAGGGGGGAGTCGGACCTACGAGCAGTACTTC.

The J gene is TRBJ2-7, the V gene TRBV28; D remains unclear. Germline V gene sequence: CDR1 MDHEN, CDR2 SYDVKM. The CDR3 loop spans 12 amino acids. V was clipped by 5 bases and J by 5 bases, with 10 bases between them. The CDR3 loop reads CASSLYFDEQYF. The CDR3 coding sequence is TGTGCCAGCAGTCTCTACTTTGACGAGCAGTACTTC.

The chain uses TRBV9 and TRBJ1-2, with 8 positions matching TRBD1. Unmatched junction bases numbered 5, after V lost 3 bases and J lost 1 base. From germline, CDR1 is SGDLS and CDR2 YYNGEE. The CDR3 runs 15 residues. The CDR3 region is CASSARQGLNYGYTF. The CDR3 DNA reads as TGTGCCAGCAGCGCCCGACAGGGGCTTAACTATGGCTACACCTTC.

The chain carries TRBV6-5 and TRBJ1-1, with a weak D call TRBD1 (6 bases). The germline V gene encodes CDR1 MNHEY and CDR2 SVGAGI. Trimming stripped 6 bases from V and 3 bases from J, with 8 bases between. This CDR3 is 12 amino acids long. The CDR3 reads CASRQGYTEAFF. CDR3 nucleotide sequence: TGTGCCAGCAGGCAGGGGTACACTGAAGCTTTCTTT.

This chain uses TRBV12-2 with TRBJ1-2; the table names TRBD1, a call not compared with the DNA. TRBV12-2 constitutes a pseudogene. The CDR3 totals 16 residues. CDR3 amino acids: CASRFSRQGALYGYTF. CDR3 in DNA: TGTGCAAGTCGCTTCTCTCGACAGGGCGCGCTCTATGGCTACACCTTC.

This rearrangement joins TRBV29-1 to TRBJ2-5; D gene uncertain. Germline values: CDR1 SQVTM, CDR2 ANQGSEA. V was trimmed by 5 bases and J by 0 bases, leaving 4 bases between them. CDR3 size: 11 residues. The CDR3 loop reads CSVIYQETQYF. The CDR3 bases are TGCAGCGTTATATACCAAGAGACCCAGTACTTC.

This rearrangement joins TRBV27 to TRBJ1-2; the D gene is possibly TRBD1 (5 bases). Germline lookup yields CDR1 MNHEY and CDR2 SMNVEV (reference sequence). CDR3 length: 17 residues. Trimming pared 6 bases from V and 0 bases from J, leaving 20 bases between. CDR3 residues: CASRTFAGGLANYGYTF. The CDR3 DNA sequence: TGTGCCAGCAGGACTTTTGCCGGGGGGTTAGCTAACTATGGCTACACCTTC.

In this sample, this clone turned up once. V usage is TRBV19 and J usage is TRBJ1-2; D may be TRBD1 (6 bases). The CDR3 consists of 13 residues. The V gene's germline CDR1 is LNHDA and CDR2 SQIVND (reference sequence). Trimming pared 9 bases from V and 2 bases from J, leaving 13 bases between. The CDR3 protein is CASEWQGNYGYTF. For the CDR3, the DNA is TGTGCCAGCGAGTGGCAGGGGAACTATGGCTACACCTTC.

In nucleotides, the CDR3 is TGTGCCAGCAGCCCCAGACAGGGTTACGCCTCACCCCTCCACTTT. As protein: CASSPRQGYASPLHF. The genes are TRBV6-5 and TRBJ1-6; the match to TRBD1 covers 7 bases. J was trimmed by 10 bases and V by 6 bases; bases with no gene match: 12. In germline, CDR1 is MNHEY, CDR2 SVGAGI. The CDR3 extends over 15 amino acids.

J is TRBJ2-7 and V is TRBV5-1; weak D call: TRBD1 (5 bases). Germline CDR1 reads SGHRS; CDR2 reads YFSETQ. Trimming removed 0 bases from V and 4 bases from J, with 14 bases in between. CDR3 length: 15 residues. The CDR3 DNA reads TGCGCCAGCAGCTTGGCAAGGCAGGGTCCGTACGAGCAGTACTTC. Its protein is CASSLARQGPYEQYF.

V usage is TRBV29-1 and J usage is TRBJ2-7, with D maybe TRBD2 (5 bases). CDR1 SQVTM and CDR2 ANQGSEA come from the germline V gene. This CDR3 contains 13 residues. The ends were cut back, 6 bases at V and 1 base at J, with 13 bases in the middle. DNA for the CDR3: TGCAGCGTGGAAAACGGACTTTCCTACGAGCAGTACTTC. It specifies CSVENGLSYEQYF.

This rearrangement joins TRBV27 to TRBJ2-2; 7 positions match TRBD1. The germline V gene encodes CDR1 MNHEY and CDR2 SMNVEV (reference sequence). The CDR3 has 18 residues. The junction had 13 bases not matched to a gene; V was cut back by 1 base and J by 5 bases. The CDR3 nucleotides read TGTGCCAGCAGTTTATTCTCGGGACAGAGGTTAGGGACCGGGGAGCTGTTTTTT. It codes for CASSLFSGQRLGTGELFF.

The rearrangement links TRBV11-3 to TRBJ2-7; 7 nucleotides match TRBD1. The CDR3 is 15 residues long. Germline V CDR1 and CDR2: SGHNT, YENEEA. J gave up 3 bases and V 5 bases, and 10 bases lay outside the gene matches. The CDR3 spells CASSATGSPLYEQYF. CDR3 DNA: TGTGCCAGCAGCGCGACAGGGTCTCCCCTCTACGAGCAGTACTTC. Filled out from reference TRBV11-3 and TRBJ2-7, the complete variable domain reads EAGVVQSPRYKIIEKKQPVAFWCNPISGHNTLYWYLQNLGQGPELLIRYENEEAVDDSQLPKDRFSAERLKGVDSTLKIQPAELGDSAVYLCASSATGSPLYEQYFGPGTRLTVT.